These 20 T cell receptor beta chains were sequenced from one sample in a study of blood T cell repertoires in COVID-19 (dated by TCRdb to about 2020). The library was prepared using the immunoSEQ multiplex PCR assay. The source is immuneACCESS, and TCRdb retained only in-frame sequences with V and J called. Part of the clones is not carried over; for the studies checked, unresolved V genes explain less than half of this, and the remainder is unexplained. The sample includes roughly 260,000 clones, with about 88% observed a single time. Approximately 4.3% of the sample rests with the top ten. Sequences were obtained from peripheral blood. Every receptor here comes from a man in his 60s who had recovered from COVID-19.

This chain uses TRBV21-1 with TRBJ2-5; the table calls TRBD2, which could not be checked here. TRBV21-1 is recorded as a pseudogene. The CDR3 spans 17 residues. The chain's CDR3 is CASSLGTSGGAGETQYF. DNA of the CDR3: TGTGCCAGCAGCTTGGGGACTAGCGGGGGGGCCGGAGAGACCCAGTACTTC.

The CDR3 spells CASSQSPRQGLWDGYTF. In DNA, the CDR3 is TGTGCCAGCAGCCAGAGCCCTCGACAGGGCTTATGGGATGGCTACACCTTC. The rearrangement links TRBV3-1 (or the pseudogene TRBV3-2) to TRBJ1-2; 7 bases map to TRBD1. The ends lost 3 bases at V and 6 bases at J; junction bases unmatched: 16. The CDR3 has 17 residues. Germline V gene lookup returns CDR1 LGHDT and CDR2 YNNKEL (reference sequence).

This clone was observed a handful of times. The chain couples TRBV6-5 to TRBJ1-1; D remains ambiguous. Germline V gene lookup returns CDR1 MNHEY and CDR2 SVGAGI. This CDR3 is built from 14 residues. The V and J ends lost 7 bases and 4 bases respectively, with 16 bases between them. The CDR3: CASTYLRVGTEAFF. The CDR3 DNA reads TGTGCCAGCACCTACCTTCGGGTTGGCACTGAAGCTTTCTTT.

Points on this clone: Other DNA sequences within the sample encode an identical CDR3. The V and J genes are TRBV20-1 and TRBJ2-1, with unresolved D. Per the germline V gene, CDR1 is DFQATT and CDR2 is SNEGSKA (reference sequence). The CDR3 contains 11 residues. The V end lost 1 base, the J end lost 9 bases, and 7 bases lay between the germline ends. CDR3 protein: CSARVVAEQFF. Here the CDR3 DNA reads TGCAGTGCTAGAGTAGTTGCTGAGCAGTTCTTC.

The rearrangement uses TRBV29-1 and TRBJ1-5; D call uncertain. This CDR3 spans 14 amino acids. The ends were cut back, 4 bases at V and 0 bases at J, with 10 bases in the middle. Germline CDR1 reads SQVTM; CDR2 reads ANQGSEA. CDR3 nucleotides: TGCAGCGTTGTGACGGGAAATAGCAATCAGCCCCAGCATTTT. Its translation is CSVVTGNSNQPQHF.

This chain uses TRBV7-2 with TRBJ2-4; a possible D gene is TRBD1 (6 bases). The CDR3 is 14 amino acids. Germline V lookup: CDR1 SGHTA, CDR2 FQGNSA. The V end lost 6 bases, the J end lost 1 base, and 10 bases lay between the germline ends. Here the CDR3 reads CASRLQGAKNIQYF. The CDR3 DNA sequence: TGTGCCAGCAGACTCCAGGGGGCCAAAAACATTCAGTACTTC.

This clone was seen only a few times. The CDR3 loop is CASSPRSSSYEQYF. Written as DNA, the CDR3 is TGTGCCAGCTCACCCAGGTCAAGCTCCTACGAGCAGTACTTC. The V gene is TRBV18, the J gene TRBJ2-7; D unresolved. The CDR3 length is 14 residues. Trimming pared 3 bases from V and 0 bases from J, leaving 9 bases between. Germline V gene data show CDR1 as KGHSH and CDR2 as LQKENI.

This clone was seen only a few times. The chain combines TRBV5-1 with TRBJ1-3, with a weak D call TRBD1 (5 bases). V gave up 2 bases and J gave up 0 bases, with 12 bases separating them. The CDR3 consists of 16 residues. The germline V gene encodes CDR1 SGHRS and CDR2 YFSETQ. For the CDR3, the DNA is TGCGCCAGCAGCTTCACAGGCACCGACTCTGGAAACACCATATATTTT. This sequence encodes CASSFTGTDSGNTIYF.

The V gene is TRBV19, the J gene TRBJ2-5; a possible D gene is TRBD2 (6 bases). V shed 3 bases and J shed 5 bases, with 10 bases lying between them. There are 13 residues in the CDR3. From germline, CDR1 is LNHDA and CDR2 SQIVND (reference sequence). As DNA, the CDR3 is TGTGCCAGTAGTATGGGAGGCTCCGAGACCCAGTACTTC. It yields the protein CASSMGGSETQYF. Full variable domain (rest looked up from reference TRBV19 and TRBJ2-5): DGGITQSPKYLFRKEGQNVTLSCEQNLNHDAMYWYRQDPGQGLRLIYYSQIVNDFQKGDIAEGYSVSREKKESFPLTVTSAQKNPTAFYLCASSMGGSETQYFGPGTRLLVL.

This clone has only a few counts. The chain employs TRBV7-9 and TRBJ1-6; 9 bases fit TRBD1. With 5 bases clipped from V and 5 bases from J, the junction kept 1 base outside the gene matches. Germline-derived CDR1 and CDR2 are SEHNR and FQNEAQ (reference sequence). CDR3 length: 14 amino acids. The CDR3 loop reads CASSRQGDNSPLHF. DNA of the CDR3: TGTGCCAGCAGCCGACAGGGGGATAATTCACCCCTCCACTTT.

The chain combines TRBV7-8 with TRBJ2-3, with 9 bases aligning to TRBD2. Trimming took 5 bases from V and 4 from J; bases not matched to a gene: 7. The CDR3 has 15 amino acids. CDR1 SGHVS and CDR2 FQNEAQ come from the germline V gene. The CDR3 DNA follows: TGTGCCAGCAGCCCCTGGCGGGGGGGCCCAGATACGCAGTATTTT. Its translation: CASSPWRGGPDTQYF. The complete variable domain, with remaining parts taken from reference TRBV7-8 and TRBJ2-3, reads GAGVSQSPRYKVAKRGQDVALRCDPISGHVSLFWYQQALGQGPEFLTYFQNEAQLDKSGLPSDRFFAERPEGSVSTLKIQRTQQEDSAVYLCASSPWRGGPDTQYFGPGTRLTVL.

This clone has a single count. V usage is TRBV7-8 and J usage is TRBJ1-5; D might be TRBD1 (5 bases). The CDR3 has 14 residues. From germline, CDR1 is SGHVS and CDR2 FQNEAQ. Trimming cost V 1 base and J 2 bases, with 6 bases left between them. The CDR3 reads CASSLVGGNQPQHF. The CDR3 nucleotides read TGTGCCAGCAGCTTAGTAGGGGGCAATCAGCCCCAGCATTTT.

V and J are TRBV18 and TRBJ1-5, with 8 nucleotides matching TRBD1. Losses at the gene ends were 6 bases for V and 9 bases for J; bases not matched to a gene: 16. CDR1 KGHSH and CDR2 LQKENI come from the germline V gene. The CDR3 length is 16 residues. Written as DNA, the CDR3 is TGTGCCAGCTCGCATAAAGGGACAGGACCTTTTGGGCCCCAGCATTTT. Residues: CASSHKGTGPFGPQHF.

The chain links TRBV19 to TRBJ1-2; 8 bases are shared with TRBD1. The V gene end was trimmed by 5 bases and the J gene end by 2 bases; junction bases not matched to a gene: 10. In germline, CDR1 is LNHDA, CDR2 SQIVND (reference sequence). The CDR3 consists of 16 residues. The CDR3 reads CASSLARTGRNYGYTF. The CDR3 DNA reads as TGTGCCAGTAGTCTTGCCCGGACAGGGAGGAACTATGGCTACACCTTC.

This chain uses TRBV4-2 with TRBJ2-7; D call uncertain. Looked up from germline, CDR1 is LGHNA and CDR2 is YNFKEQ. This CDR3 has 14 amino acids. With 6 bases removed from V and 0 bases from J, the gap between germline ends came to 12 bases. The CDR3 spells CASSLMSGSYEQYF. The CDR3, as DNA: TGTGCCAGCAGTCTTATGTCGGGCTCCTACGAGCAGTACTTC.

V usage is TRBV5-1 and J usage is TRBJ1-4, with 12 positions matching TRBD1. Germline trimming cut 0 bases from V and 8 bases from J; bases unmatched to any gene: 2. The V gene's germline CDR1 is SGHRS and CDR2 YFSETQ. This CDR3 is built from 15 residues. The CDR3 nucleotides are TGCGCCAGCAGCTTGGCGGGACAGGGGGCGGAAAAACTGTTTTTT. Translated, it gives CASSLAGQGAEKLFF.

V and J are TRBV19 and TRBJ2-3; 7 nucleotides align to TRBD1. The V gene end was trimmed by 1 base and the J gene end by 4 bases; junction bases not matched to a gene: 8. The germline V gene has CDR1 LNHDA and CDR2 SQIVND (reference sequence). The CDR3 runs 16 residues. The CDR3 region is CASSIVSTGMADTQYF. CDR3 DNA: TGTGCCAGTAGTATAGTATCGACAGGGATGGCAGATACGCAGTATTTT.

This clone was seen only once. The chain has TRBV5-4 and TRBJ1-4; a possible D gene is TRBD1 (6 bases). This CDR3 comprises 17 residues. Trimming took 2 bases from V and 7 from J, leaving 21 bases between them. Germline V CDR1 and CDR2: SGHNT, YYREEE (reference sequence). The DNA of the CDR3 is TGTGCCAGCAGCTTTGGGGGGGCGGGAGTCTCGGGTGAAAAACTGTTTTTT. As protein: CASSFGGAGVSGEKLFF.

This clone has a single count. V gene TRBV7-9 combines with J gene TRBJ1-5; D not certain. The germline V gene has CDR1 SEHNR and CDR2 FQNEAQ (reference sequence). The V gene lost 5 bases and the J gene lost 2 bases, with 4 bases spanning the gap. The CDR3 is made up of 12 amino acids. The CDR3 sequence: CASSRGNQPQHF. The DNA for the CDR3 is TGTGCCAGCAGCCGCGGCAATCAGCCCCAGCATTTT.

The chain couples TRBV7-9 to TRBJ2-7; 15 bases agree with TRBD2. This CDR3 spans 19 amino acids. The V gene end was trimmed by 5 bases and the J gene end by 0 bases; junction bases not matched to a gene: 11. Germline CDR1 reads SEHNR; CDR2 reads FQNEAQ (reference sequence). As DNA, the CDR3 is TGTGCCAGCAGCCCCCTGGGACAGGGACTAGCGGGGGGCTCCTACGAGCAGTACTTC. This translates into CASSPLGQGLAGGSYEQYF.